A selection of T cell receptor beta chains follows, all from one sample in a study of beta chain features in type 1 diabetes. Using immunoSEQ multiplex PCR, the repertoire was profiled, and TCRdb retains in-frame clones only, with some absent. The table lists over 90,000 clones, approximately 30% of them singletons. Material for sequencing was central memory CD4+ T cells from blood. Source of these receptors: a woman aged 18-29 years with type 1 diabetes. CDR3s include the opening cysteine and the closing phenylalanine or tryptophan. The D gene is left open where the match is weak. A row's size may be missing; if present it is once, few, many or a size class.

d_gene	v_gene	abundance	j_gene	CDR3nt	CDR3aa
TRBD2	TRBV7-2	few	TRBJ2-5	TGTGCCAGCAGCTTTAGCGGGTCCCAAGAGACCCAGTACTTC	CASSFSGSQETQYF
TRBD1	TRBV6-6	-	TRBJ1-5	TGTGCCAGCAGGGGACAGGGGGATCAGCCCCAGCATTTT	CASRGQGDQPQHF
-	TRBV7-2	few	TRBJ2-3	TGTGCCAGCATCCCCGGTTTCGGTACAGATACGCAGTATTTT	CASIPGFGTDTQYF
TRBD1	TRBV7-7	-	TRBJ2-3	TGTGCCAGCAGCTTAGGTGGGACAGGGGCAGATACGCAGTATTTT	CASSLGGTGADTQYF
TRBD2	TRBV4-3	-	TRBJ2-3	TGCGCCAGCAGCCCCCGACTAGCAGGAGATACGCAGTATTTT	CASSPRLAGDTQYF
TRBD1	TRBV5-1	-	TRBJ2-7	TGCGCCAGCAGGCCAGGGACAGACCTCTACGAGCAGTACTTC	CASRPGTDLYEQYF
TRBD2	TRBV6-5	few	TRBJ2-1	TGTGCCACCAGACTGATGCTAGCGGACACGCAGTTCTTC	CATRLMLADTQFF
TRBD2	TRBV28	-	TRBJ2-7	TGTGCCAGCAGCCCCGGACTAGCGGCCTCCTACGAGCAGTACTTC	CASSPGLAASYEQYF
TRBD1	TRBV28	-	TRBJ2-3	TGTGCCAGCAGTTTTCGGGGACAGGGAGTAGATACGCAGTATTTT	CASSFRGQGVDTQYF
-	TRBV19	few	TRBJ1-1	TGTGCCAGTAGTAGGGGAGGGACTGAAGCTTTCTTT	CASSRGGTEAFF
-	TRBV7-9	-	TRBJ2-1	TGTGCCAGCAGCTTAGAGGGGCAGCGGGCGGCCTACAATGAGCAGTTCTTC	CASSLEGQRAAYNEQFF
-	TRBV30	few	TRBJ1-2	TGTGCCTGGAGTGTACAGGGCAGGCCGATCTATGGCTACACCTTC	CAWSVQGRPIYGYTF
-	TRBV11-2	-	TRBJ2-7	TGTGCCAGCAGCGCTACAGGGTTCGAGCAGTACTTC	CASSATGFEQYF
-	TRBV7-3	-	TRBJ2-1	TGTGCCAGCAGCTTAAACAGGAATGAGCAGTTCTTC	CASSLNRNEQFF
-	TRBV28	-	TRBJ2-7	TGTGCCAGCAGTCAGACGTATGGGCGGTACTTC	CASSQTYGRYF
-	TRBV19	-	TRBJ1-5	TGTGCCAGTAGTTCGTTTCAACGAGGCAATCAGCCCCAGCATTTT	CASSSFQRGNQPQHF
-	TRBV27	-	TRBJ2-5	TGTGCCAGCAGTTTATGGGGCTCGGAGACCCAGTACTTC	CASSLWGSETQYF
-	TRBV29-1	-	TRBJ2-5	TGCAGCGTTGAATCCGGAGAGACCCAGTACTTC	CSVESGETQYF
TRBD2	TRBV5-1	-	TRBJ2-2	TGCGCCAGCAGCTCGGGGACTAGCGGGAACACCGGGGAGCTGTTTTTT	CASSSGTSGNTGELFF
-	TRBV6-5	-	TRBJ1-1	TGTGCCAGCAGTTACTTTCTTGGACAGAACACTGAAGCTTTCTTT	CASSYFLGQNTEAFF
TRBD1	TRBV11-2	-	TRBJ1-2	TGTGCCAGCAGCCTACGGACAGGAGTTGGCTACACCTTC	CASSLRTGVGYTF
-	TRBV11-3	few	TRBJ1-1	TGTGCCAGCAGCTTAGCCTCAGGCTGGGCCGAGGCTTTCTTT	CASSLASGWAEAFF
-	TRBV7-2	few	TRBJ2-3	TGTGCCAGCAGGAAGTTCGGGAGCGCGGGCGGTACGCAGTATTTT	CASRKFGSAGGTQYF
-	TRBV15	few	TRBJ2-5	TGTGCCACCAGCAGAGACGGGTCGGAGACCCAGTACTTC	CATSRDGSETQYF
TRBD1	TRBV19	-	TRBJ2-1	TGTGCCAGTAGCCCGGACAGGGGGGTCCACAATGAGCAGTTCTTC	CASSPDRGVHNEQFF
TRBD1	TRBV18	-	TRBJ2-1	TGTGCCAGCTCTCCACCTACAGGGGGGAACAATGAGCAGTTCTTC	CASSPPTGGNNEQFF
-	TRBV5-6	few	TRBJ1-4	TGTGCCAGCAGCTTGGCTCCGGGGGAAAAACTGTTTTTT	CASSLAPGEKLFF
-	TRBV7-2	-	TRBJ2-5	TGTGCCAGCAGCCTGGGGGCGGGGGCCGGGGAAGAGACCCAGTACTTC	CASSLGAGAGEETQYF
TRBD2	TRBV28	-	TRBJ2-1	TGTGCCAGCAGTTCTAGCGGGAGGTGGGGTAGCTCCTACAATGAGCAGTTCTTC	CASSSSGRWGSSYNEQFF